The clone carrying this T cell receptor (beta chain) occurred many times. The data were taken from a study of T cells after yellow fever vaccination. CDR3 length equals 15 residues. Germline V gives CDR1 KGHSH, CDR2 LQKENI. V dropped 7 bases and J dropped 3; count of bases not matched to a gene: 10. TCRdb re-called the 5' RACE reads through MiXCR, storing one row per CDR3 protein. The profile covers hundreds of thousands of distinct CDR3 sequences, with approximately 13% appearing a single time and 2.5% to 4% taken by the ten largest. The TCR was taken from a young man who received the YFV17D yellow fever vaccine. This chain connects TRBV18 to TRBJ1-2, with 8 bases lining up with TRBD1. The sample in question was CD4+ T cells sorted from PBMCs, obtained 15 days after the yellow fever booster vaccination. CDR3: CASFSTGDGDYGYTF. The CDR3 coding sequence is TGTGCCAGCTTTTCGACAGGGGACGGCGACTATGGCTACACCTTC.